This T cell receptor (beta chain) was obtained from a study of T-cell reconstitution after alpha-beta-depleted transplantation in children. Study-level results: Approximately two months post-transplant, alpha-beta T cells reportedly originated from several hundred expanded graft clones. Some patients owed their high day-60 TCRbeta diversity to surviving recipient T cells and thymic progenitors. Most T-cell counts and diversity one year after the transplant came from T cells that were newly produced.

Unique molecular identifiers were built into the TCRbeta library. A single record per CDR3 protein comes from TCRdb applying MiXCR to the PCR reads. The sample shows over 100,000 distinct CDR3 sequences, approximately 10% of them seen only once. This CDR3 has 14 amino acids. The V gene's germline CDR1 is SGHRS and CDR2 YFSETQ. V was clipped by 3 bases and J by 2 bases, with 11 bases between them. This clonotype was counted ten times or more. Its target is not known. The sequence came from a boy aged 2 to 10 with acute lymphoblastic leukemia, due to receive a stem cell transplant. Source: PBMCs, taken before TCRalphabeta/CD19-depleted stem cell transplant. The chain carries TRBV5-1 and TRBJ1-1; D may be TRBD1 (6 bases). The DNA of the CDR3 is TGCGCCAGCAGCTCCGGACAGCCTAACACTGAAGCTTTCTTT. Its protein is CASSSGQPNTEAFF.